The clone carrying this T cell receptor (beta chain) was seen only a few times. Its antigen is currently unknown. The data derive from a study of T cell repertoires in cytomegalovirus infection. As for the study in general: Indications of both CMV infection and matching HLA type were provided by public TCR beta signatures.

TCRdb reanalysed the reads using MiXCR and keeps one entry per CDR3 protein. The data hold 830,000 or so distinct CDR3 sequences, with roughly 33% observed a single time. Germline V gene sequence: CDR1 MNHNS, CDR2 SASEGT. The CDR3 has 16 amino acids. Trimming left V 6 bases short and J 2 bases short, with 18 bases between. The chain is built from TRBV6-1 and TRBJ2-3, with a tentative D call TRBD2 (6 bases). Sample: cultured CD8+ T cells from PBMCs, taken from culture after CMV antigen stimulation. This clonotype was sampled from a human donor in good health (CMV status not recorded). Some clones in this sample may be carry-over from other donors' samples. In DNA, the CDR3 is TGTGCCAGCAGCCCGCACCCCGCGGGATACACAGATACGCAGTATTTT. Amino acids: CASSPHPAGYTDTQYF.